This T cell receptor (beta chain) was found in a study of a mutant IDH1 vaccine in newly diagnosed glioma. For the study at large: Radiotherapy alone preceded vaccination by 4-6 weeks; alternatively, vaccination started with temozolomide cycles. Before enrollment, patients got radiotherapy alone, temozolomide alone, or mostly the combination. Sex distribution of treated patients was approximately 62% male and roughly 38% female; mean age was around 40 years. Whole-study findings and limits: The authors found pseudoprogression apparently unrelated to changes in top peripheral T cell clonotypes.

The CDR3 covers 15 residues. Trimming left V 1 base short and J 3 bases short, with 13 bases between. From germline, CDR1 is SGHTA and CDR2 FQGNSA. Indicated time point: week 23, last vaccination. Each vaccine dose was 300 ug of mutant IDH1 20-mer peptide, with topical imiquimod. The protocol was immunoSEQ multiplex PCR, while the TCRdb copy is restricted to in-frame clones and leaves out a portion. The table lists about 30,000 clones, around 89% of them singletons, with 2.5% in the top ten. About this clone: What it recognizes is unknown.

This specimen consisted of PBMCs, obtained from a glioma patient whose treatment included an IDH1 peptide vaccine. This sequence was found in a man aged 40-49 years with glioma. The rearrangement joins TRBV7-2 to TRBJ2-7; tentative D call: TRBD1 (7 bases). The CDR3 DNA follows: TGTGCCAGCAGCTTAGAGGGGGGACAGCACTACGAGCAGTACTTC. Translation gives CASSLEGGQHYEQYF.